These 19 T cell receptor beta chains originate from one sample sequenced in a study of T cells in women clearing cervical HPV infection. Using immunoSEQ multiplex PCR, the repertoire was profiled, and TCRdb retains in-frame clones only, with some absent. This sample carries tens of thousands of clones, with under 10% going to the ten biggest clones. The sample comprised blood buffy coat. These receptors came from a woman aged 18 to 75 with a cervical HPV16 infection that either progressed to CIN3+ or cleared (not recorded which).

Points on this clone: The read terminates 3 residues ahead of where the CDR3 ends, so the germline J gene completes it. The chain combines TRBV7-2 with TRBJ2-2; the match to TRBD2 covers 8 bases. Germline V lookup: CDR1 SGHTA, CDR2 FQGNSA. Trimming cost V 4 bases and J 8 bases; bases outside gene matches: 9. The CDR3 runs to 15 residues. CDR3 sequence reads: CASSWGLGINGELFF. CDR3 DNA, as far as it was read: TGTGCCAGCAGCTGGGGACTAGGGATAAATGGGGAG.

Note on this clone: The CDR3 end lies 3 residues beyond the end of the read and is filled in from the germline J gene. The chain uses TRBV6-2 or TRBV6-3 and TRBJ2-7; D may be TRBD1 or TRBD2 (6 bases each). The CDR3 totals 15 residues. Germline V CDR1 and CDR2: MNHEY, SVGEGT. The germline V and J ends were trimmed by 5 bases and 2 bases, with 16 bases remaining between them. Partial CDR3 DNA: TGTGCCAGCAGTCAGGCGGGACAACGGGCCTACGAG. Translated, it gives CASSQAGQRAYE. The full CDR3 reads CASSQAGQRAYEQYF.

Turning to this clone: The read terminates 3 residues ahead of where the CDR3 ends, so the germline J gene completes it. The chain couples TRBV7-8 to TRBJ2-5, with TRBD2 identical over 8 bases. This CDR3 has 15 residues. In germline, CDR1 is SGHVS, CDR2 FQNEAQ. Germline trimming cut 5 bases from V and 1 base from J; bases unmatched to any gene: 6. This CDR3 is CASSQHGGGQETQYF. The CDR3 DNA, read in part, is TGTGCCAGCAGCCAACACGGGGGGGGCCAAGAGACC.

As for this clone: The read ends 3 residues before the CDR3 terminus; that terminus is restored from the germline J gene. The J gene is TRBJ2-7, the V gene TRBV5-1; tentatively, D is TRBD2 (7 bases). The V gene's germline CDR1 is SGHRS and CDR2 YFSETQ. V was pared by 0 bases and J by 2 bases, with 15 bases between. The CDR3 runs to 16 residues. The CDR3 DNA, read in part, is TGCGCCAGCAGCTTGGGACGGGGGGACACCACCTACGAG. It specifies CASSLGRGDTTYE. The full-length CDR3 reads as CASSLGRGDTTYEQYF.

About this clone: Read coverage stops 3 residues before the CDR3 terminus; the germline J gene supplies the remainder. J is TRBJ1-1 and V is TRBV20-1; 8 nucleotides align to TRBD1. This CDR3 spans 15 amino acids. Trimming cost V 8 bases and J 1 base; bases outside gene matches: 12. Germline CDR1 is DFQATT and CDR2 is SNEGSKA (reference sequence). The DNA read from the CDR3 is TGCAGTCCTCGAGGGTTCGGGACAGGGAACACTGAA. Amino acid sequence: CSPRGFGTGNTE. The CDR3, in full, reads CSPRGFGTGNTEAFF.

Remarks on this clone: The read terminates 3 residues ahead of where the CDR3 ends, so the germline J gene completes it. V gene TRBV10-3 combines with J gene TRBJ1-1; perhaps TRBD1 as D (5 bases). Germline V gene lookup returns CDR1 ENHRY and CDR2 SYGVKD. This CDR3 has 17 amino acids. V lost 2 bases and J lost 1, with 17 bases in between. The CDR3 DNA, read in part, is TGTGCCATCAGTGAGCCCCCGGTAGGAGGGGAGAACACTGAA. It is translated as CAISEPPVGGENTE. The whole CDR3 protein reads CAISEPPVGGENTEAFF.

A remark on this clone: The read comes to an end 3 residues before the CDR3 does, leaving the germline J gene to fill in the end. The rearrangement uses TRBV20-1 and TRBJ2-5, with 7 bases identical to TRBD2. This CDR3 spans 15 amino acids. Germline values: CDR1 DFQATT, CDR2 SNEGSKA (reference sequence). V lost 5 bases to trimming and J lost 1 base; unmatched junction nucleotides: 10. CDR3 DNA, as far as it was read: TGCAGTGCTGACCCTCTTCGCGGGAGCCAAGAGACC. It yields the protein CSADPLRGSQET. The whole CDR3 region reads CSADPLRGSQETQYF.

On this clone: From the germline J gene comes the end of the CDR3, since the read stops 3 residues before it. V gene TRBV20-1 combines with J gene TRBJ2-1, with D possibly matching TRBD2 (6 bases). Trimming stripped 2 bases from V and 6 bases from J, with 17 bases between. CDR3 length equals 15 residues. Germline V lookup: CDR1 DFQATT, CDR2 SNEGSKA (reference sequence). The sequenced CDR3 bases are TGCAGTGCTAGACACCCGGGACTTACCAGCAATGAG. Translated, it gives CSARHPGLTSNE. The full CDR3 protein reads CSARHPGLTSNEQFF.

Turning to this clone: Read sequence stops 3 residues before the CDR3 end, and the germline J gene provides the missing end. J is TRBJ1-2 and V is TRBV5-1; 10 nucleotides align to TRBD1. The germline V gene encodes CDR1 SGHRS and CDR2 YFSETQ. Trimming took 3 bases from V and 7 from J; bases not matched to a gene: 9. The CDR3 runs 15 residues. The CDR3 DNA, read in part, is TGCGCCAGCAGCTCTGGCGGGACAGGGGTGCTTGGC. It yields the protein CASSSGGTGVLG. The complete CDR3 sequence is CASSSGGTGVLGYTF.

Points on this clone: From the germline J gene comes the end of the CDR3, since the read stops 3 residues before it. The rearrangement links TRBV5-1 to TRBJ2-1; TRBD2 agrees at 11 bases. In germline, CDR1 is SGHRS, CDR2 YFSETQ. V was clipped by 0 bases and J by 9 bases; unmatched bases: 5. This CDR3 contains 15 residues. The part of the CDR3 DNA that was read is TGCGCCAGCAGCTTGGAACCCGGACTAGCGGGTGAG. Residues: CASSLEPGLAGE. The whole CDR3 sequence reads CASSLEPGLAGEQFF.

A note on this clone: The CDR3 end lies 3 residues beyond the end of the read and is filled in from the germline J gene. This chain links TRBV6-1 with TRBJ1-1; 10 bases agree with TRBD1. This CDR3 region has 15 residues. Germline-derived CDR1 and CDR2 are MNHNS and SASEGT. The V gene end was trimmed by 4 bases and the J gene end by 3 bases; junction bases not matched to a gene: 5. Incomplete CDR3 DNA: TGTGCCAGCAGTGCTTGGGGACAGGGGTACACTGAA. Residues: CASSAWGQGYTE. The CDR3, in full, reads CASSAWGQGYTEAFF.

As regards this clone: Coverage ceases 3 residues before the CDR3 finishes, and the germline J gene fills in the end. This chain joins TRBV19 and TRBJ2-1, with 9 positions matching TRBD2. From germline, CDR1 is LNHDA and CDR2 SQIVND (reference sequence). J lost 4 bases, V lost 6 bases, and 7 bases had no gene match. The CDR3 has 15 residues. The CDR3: CASSPGLARYNEQFF. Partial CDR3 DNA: TGTGCCAGTAGCCCTGGACTAGCGCGATACAATGAG.

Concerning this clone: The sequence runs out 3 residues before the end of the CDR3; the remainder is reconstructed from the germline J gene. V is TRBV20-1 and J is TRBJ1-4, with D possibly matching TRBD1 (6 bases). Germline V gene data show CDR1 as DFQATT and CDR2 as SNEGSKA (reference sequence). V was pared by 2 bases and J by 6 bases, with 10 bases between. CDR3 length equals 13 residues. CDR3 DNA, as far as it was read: TGCAGTGCTAGAACAGGGAGGTATGAAAAA. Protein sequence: CSARTGRYEK. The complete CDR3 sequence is CSARTGRYEKLFF.

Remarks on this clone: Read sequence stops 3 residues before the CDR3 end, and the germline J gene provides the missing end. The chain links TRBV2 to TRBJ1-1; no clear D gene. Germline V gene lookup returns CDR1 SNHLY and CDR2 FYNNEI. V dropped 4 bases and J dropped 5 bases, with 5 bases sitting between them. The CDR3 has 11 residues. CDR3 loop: CASSGRTEAFF. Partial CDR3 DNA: TGTGCCAGCAGTGGCAGGACTGAA.

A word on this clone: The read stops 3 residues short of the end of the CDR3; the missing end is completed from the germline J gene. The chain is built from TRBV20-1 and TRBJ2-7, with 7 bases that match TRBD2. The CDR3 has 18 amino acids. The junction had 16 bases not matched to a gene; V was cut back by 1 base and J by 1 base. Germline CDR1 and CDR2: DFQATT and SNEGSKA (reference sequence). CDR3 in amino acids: CSARVGGSAGGKSYEQYF. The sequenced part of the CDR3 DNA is TGCAGTGCTAGAGTTGGCGGGAGCGCCGGGGGAAAGTCCTACGAG.

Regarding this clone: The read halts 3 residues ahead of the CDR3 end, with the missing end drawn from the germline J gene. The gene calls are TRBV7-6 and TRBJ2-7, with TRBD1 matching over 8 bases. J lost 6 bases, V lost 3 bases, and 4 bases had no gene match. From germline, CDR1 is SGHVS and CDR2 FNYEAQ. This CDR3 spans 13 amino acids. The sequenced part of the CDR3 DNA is TGTGCCAGCAGCTTCGGGACAGGAGGCGAG. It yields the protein CASSFGTGGE. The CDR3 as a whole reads CASSFGTGGEQYF.

CDR3 DNA (partial): TGTGCCAGCAGCCTAGGGGCGAAGACC. Translating it yields CASSLGAKT. The whole CDR3 is CASSLGAKTQYF. The V and J genes are TRBV5-4 and TRBJ2-5; TRBD1 might be the D (5 bases). Coverage ceases 3 residues before the CDR3 finishes, and the germline J gene fills in the end. The CDR3 loop spans 12 amino acids. The germline V and J ends were trimmed by 4 bases and 6 bases, with 10 bases remaining between them. Germline assignment: CDR1 SGHNT and CDR2 YYREEE (reference sequence).

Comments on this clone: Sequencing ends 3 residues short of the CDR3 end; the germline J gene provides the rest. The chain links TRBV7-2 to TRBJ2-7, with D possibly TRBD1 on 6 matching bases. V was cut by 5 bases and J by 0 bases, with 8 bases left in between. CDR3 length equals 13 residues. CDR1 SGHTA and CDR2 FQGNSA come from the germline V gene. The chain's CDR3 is CASSNRVSYEQYF. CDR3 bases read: TGTGCCAGCAGCAACAGGGTCTCCTACGAG.

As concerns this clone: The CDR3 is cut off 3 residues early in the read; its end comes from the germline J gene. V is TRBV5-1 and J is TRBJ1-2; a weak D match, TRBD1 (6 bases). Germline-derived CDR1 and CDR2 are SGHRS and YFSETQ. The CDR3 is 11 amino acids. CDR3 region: CASRQGRGYTF. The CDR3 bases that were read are TGCGCCAGCAGACAGGGTCGGGGC.